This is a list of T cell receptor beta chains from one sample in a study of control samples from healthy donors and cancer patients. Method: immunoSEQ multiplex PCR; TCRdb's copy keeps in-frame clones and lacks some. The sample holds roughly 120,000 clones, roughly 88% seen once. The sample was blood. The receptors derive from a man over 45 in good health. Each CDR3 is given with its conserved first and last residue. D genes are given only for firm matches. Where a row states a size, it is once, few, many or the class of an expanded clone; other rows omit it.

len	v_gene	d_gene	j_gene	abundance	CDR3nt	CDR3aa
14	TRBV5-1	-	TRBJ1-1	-	TGCGCCAGCAGCTCGGTTGGGGGTAGGACTGAAGCTTTCTTT	CASSSVGGRTEAFF
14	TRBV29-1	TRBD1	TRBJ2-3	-	TGCAGCGGCTTCCAGGGGGCGCGGGCAGATACGCAGTATTTT	CSGFQGARADTQYF
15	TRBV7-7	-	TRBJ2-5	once	TGTGCTAGCAGCTTAGTAGGGGGACGCGGAGAGACCCAGTACTTC	CASSLVGGRGETQYF
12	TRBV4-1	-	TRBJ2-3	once	TGCGCCAGCAGCCCTCGGGGGGATACGCAGTATTTT	CASSPRGDTQYF
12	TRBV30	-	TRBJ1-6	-	TGTGCCTGGAGTCCCGGGAATTCACCCCTCCACTTT	CAWSPGNSPLHF
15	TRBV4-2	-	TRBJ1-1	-	TGTGCCAGCAGCCAACCCCTTGGGGGTAACACTGAAGCTTTCTTT	CASSQPLGGNTEAFF
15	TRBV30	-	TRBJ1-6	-	TGTGCCTGGCATGGGGGGGGGCTTTTGGATTCACCCCTCCACTTT	CAWHGGGLLDSPLHF
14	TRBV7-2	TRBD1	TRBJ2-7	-	TGTGCCAGCAGCTTAGACACAGGGGTCTACGAGCAGTACTTC	CASSLDTGVYEQYF
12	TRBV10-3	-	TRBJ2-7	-	TGTGCCACGGGGACGGATGCCTACGAGCAGTACTTC	CATGTDAYEQYF
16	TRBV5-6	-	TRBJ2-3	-	TGTGCCAGCAGCTCCCTCGCTGCGGGGAGGACAGATACGCAGTATTTT	CASSSLAAGRTDTQYF
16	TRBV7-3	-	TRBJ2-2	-	TGTGCCAGCAGCTCCTCCGGGACCCGCGGTACCGGGGAGCTGTTTTTT	CASSSSGTRGTGELFF
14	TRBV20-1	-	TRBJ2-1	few	TGCAGTGCTAGTCTACCATCATCCTACAATGAGCAGTTCTTC	CSASLPSSYNEQFF
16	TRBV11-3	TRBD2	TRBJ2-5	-	TGTGCCAGCAGCCCAGGGACTAGCGGGGGAGAGGAGACCCAGTACTTC	CASSPGTSGGEETQYF
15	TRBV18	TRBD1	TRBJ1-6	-	TGTGCCAGCTCCCAGACGGACAGGAATTATTCACCCCTCCACTTT	CASSQTDRNYSPLHF
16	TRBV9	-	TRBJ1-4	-	TGTGCCAGCAGCCCCCATCCGATTGGGGAGTTTGAAAAACTGTTTTTT	CASSPHPIGEFEKLFF
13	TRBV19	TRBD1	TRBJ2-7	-	TGTGCCAGTAGTAAGGACAGGGGGCGAGAGCAGTACTTC	CASSKDRGREQYF
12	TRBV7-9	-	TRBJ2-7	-	TGTGCCAGCAGCTTAGACTGGTTCGAGCAGTACTTC	CASSLDWFEQYF
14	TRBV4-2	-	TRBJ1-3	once	TGTGCCAGCAGCCAAGGGACCTGGGGAAACACCATATATTTT	CASSQGTWGNTIYF
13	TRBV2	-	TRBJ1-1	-	TGTGCCAGCACAACAGTCGGGAACACTGAAGCTTTCTTT	CASTTVGNTEAFF
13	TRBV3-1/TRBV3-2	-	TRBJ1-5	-	TGTGCCAGCAGCCAAATGGGGGAACAGCCCCAGCATTTT	CASSQMGEQPQHF
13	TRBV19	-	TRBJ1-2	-	TGTGCCAGTAGTCTCAGGACTAACTATGGCTACACCTTC	CASSLRTNYGYTF
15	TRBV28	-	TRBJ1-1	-	TGTGCCAGCAGTGCCTACAGGAGGGGGAACACTGAAGCTTTCTTT	CASSAYRRGNTEAFF
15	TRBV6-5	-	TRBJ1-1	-	TGTGCCAGCACCGGAATTGGCAGCATGAACACTGAAGCTTTCTTT	CASTGIGSMNTEAFF
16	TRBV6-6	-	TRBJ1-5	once	TGTGCCAGCAGTTACATTTTGGGCAGGGAGGCTCAGCCCCAGCATTTT	CASSYILGREAQPQHF
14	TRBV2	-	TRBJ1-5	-	TGTGCCAGCAGGAAGGACGGAGATTATCAGCCCCAGCATTTT	CASRKDGDYQPQHF
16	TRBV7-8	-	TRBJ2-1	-	TGTGCCAGCACGATAGGGGCCGGGTTTGTCAGCTATGAGCAGTTCTTC	CASTIGAGFVSYEQFF
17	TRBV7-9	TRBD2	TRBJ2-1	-	TGTGCCAGCAGCTTCTCGCCCTTAGCGGGGGGGCCCAATGAGCAGTTCTTC	CASSFSPLAGGPNEQFF
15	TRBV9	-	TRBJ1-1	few	TGTGCCAGCAGCGTAGATTGGGGAAGAGGAACTGAAGCTTTCTTT	CASSVDWGRGTEAFF
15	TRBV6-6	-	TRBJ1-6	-	TGTGCCAGCAGTTACTCGTACAGGCATGGGTCACCCCTCCACTTT	CASSYSYRHGSPLHF
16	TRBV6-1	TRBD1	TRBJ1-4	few	TGTGCCAGCAGTGGACAGGGGGCGCTTACTAATGAAAAACTGTTTTTT	CASSGQGALTNEKLFF
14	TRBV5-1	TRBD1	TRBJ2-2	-	TGCGCCAGCAGAGACAGGGAGCCCACCGGGGAGCTGTTTTTT	CASRDREPTGELFF